The clone carrying this TCR beta chain came up many times. This CDR3 region has 15 residues. J gave up 5 bases and V 5 bases, and 7 bases lay outside the gene matches. Per the original data handling: Sampled TCR counts reached a median of about 90,000 per sample, with values ranging from 23,224 to 690,600. TCRdb re-called the RACE reads through MiXCR, storing one row per CDR3 protein. Here the V and J calls rest on TCRdb's processing, not on the authors' analysis. The table shows approximately 370,000 distinct CDR3 sequences, with about 5.4% occurring only once. This sample is drawn from a study of human T cells and chemical hapten exposure. Stated time point: pre-sensitization, week 0. Treatment indicated: therapeutic diphenylcyclopropenone sensitization with weekly scalp DPC.

The specimen was whole blood, collected in connection with sensitization to the hapten diphenylcyclopropenone (DPC). The chain employs TRBV12-3 or TRBV12-4 and TRBJ2-7, with 12 positions matching TRBD1. The clonotype originates from a woman in her late teens or twenties with alopecia areata. Some clones in this sample may be carry-over from other donors' samples. The CDR3 is CASSRQGQGAHEQYF. Here the CDR3 DNA reads TGTGCCAGCAGTCGTCAGGGACAGGGGGCCCACGAGCAGTACTTC.